This TCR beta chain was recorded in a study of T-cell memory formation after mild COVID-19. This CDR3 is 14 amino acids long. Germline CDR1 SSHAT, CDR2 FNYEAQ (reference sequence). TCRdb itself ran the 5' RACE reads through MiXCR, one entry per CDR3 protein. The table lists fewer than 200,000 distinct CDR3 sequences, 10% to 15% of them singletons. The V call is TRBV7-7, the J call TRBJ2-2; D may be TRBD1 or TRBD2 (5 bases each). The source material was PBMCs or a T cell subset sorted from them (not recorded which). The source is a man aged 18-30 years who had mild COVID-19 (a few samples of this study predate the infection). Cell type and time point are not known. The CDR3, as DNA: TGTGCTAGCGCCGGGACGGAGGCCACCGGGGAGCTGTTTTTT. Protein: CASAGTEATGELFF.